One sample yielded the 13 T cell receptor beta chains listed below, sequenced in a study of T cells in narcolepsy. Assay: immunoSEQ multiplex PCR; the TCRdb copy retains only in-frame clones and omits some. There are 30,000 to 45,000 clones in the sample; roughly 87% occur only once, and approximately 0.8% lies in the top ten. The sample consisted of CD45RA- memory CD4+ T cells from PBMCs. The receptors derive from a human donor with narcolepsy.

The chain carries TRBV9 and TRBJ1-2, with a tentative D call TRBD1 (6 bases). There are 15 residues in the CDR3. Germline assignment: CDR1 SGDLS and CDR2 YYNGEE. The ends were cut back, 3 bases at V and 4 bases at J, with 16 bases in the middle. The CDR3 sequence: CASSAEGGLRYGYTF. CDR3 in DNA: TGTGCCAGCAGCGCGGAAGGGGGTTTACGCTATGGCTACACCTTC.

This sequence joins TRBV28 and TRBJ2-7; the D call may be TRBD1 or TRBD2 (6 bases each). The CDR3 extends over 12 amino acids. V lost 8 bases to trimming and J lost 4 bases, with 12 bases between them. Looked up from germline, CDR1 is MDHEN and CDR2 is SYDVKM. The CDR3 region is CASSGALYEQYF. The CDR3 DNA reads TGTGCCAGCTCGGGGGCCCTATACGAGCAGTACTTC.

The rearrangement uses TRBV5-1 and TRBJ1-1; TRBD1 might be the D (6 bases). Deletions cut 3 bases from V and 2 bases from J, with 8 bases between. The germline CDR1 and CDR2 sequences are SGHRS and YFSETQ. The CDR3 loop spans 13 amino acids. The CDR3 DNA follows: TGCGCCAGCAGCTCACAGGGCAACACTGAAGCTTTCTTT. It translates to CASSSQGNTEAFF.

The V call is TRBV19, the J call TRBJ1-4; 9 bases align to TRBD1. The V and J ends lost 6 bases and 6 bases, in that order; junction bases with no gene match: 8. Germline CDR1 reads LNHDA; CDR2 reads SQIVND (reference sequence). The CDR3 is 15 residues long. The CDR3 is CASRAAGQGDEKLFF. CDR3 sequence (DNA): TGTGCCAGTAGGGCCGCGGGACAGGGAGATGAAAAACTGTTTTTT.

V usage is TRBV10-3 and J usage is TRBJ2-5; D is unclear. This CDR3 spans 12 amino acids. Germline values: CDR1 ENHRY, CDR2 SYGVKD. V lost 8 bases and J 1 base, leaving 8 bases between the germline ends. This CDR3 is CAISGGQETQYF. CDR3 DNA sequence: TGTGCCATCTCTGGCGGCCAAGAGACCCAGTACTTC.

This clone was seen once. This rearrangement joins TRBV25-1 to TRBJ2-6; D remains unclear. Per the germline V gene, CDR1 is MGHDK and CDR2 is SYGVNS. This CDR3 region has 15 residues. V was clipped by 3 bases and J by 1 base, with 7 bases between them. CDR3: CASSDGTSGANVLTF. Written as DNA, the CDR3 is TGTGCCAGCAGTGACGGAACGTCTGGGGCCAACGTCCTGACTTTC.

The gene calls are TRBV11-3 and TRBJ2-3; D is uncertain. This CDR3 contains 14 residues. The ends were cut back, 2 bases at V and 2 bases at J, with 8 bases in the middle. Germline V CDR1 and CDR2: SGHNT, YENEEA. In nucleotides, the CDR3 is TGTGCCAGCAGCTTAATGGACCCCACAGATACGCAGTATTTT. This codes for CASSLMDPTDTQYF.

CDR3 residues: CASTPRGAGINEQFF. The DNA of the CDR3 is TGTGCCAGCACCCCGAGGGGGGCAGGGATCAATGAGCAGTTCTTC. The chain couples TRBV6-1 to TRBJ2-1, with D perhaps being TRBD1 or TRBD2 (6 bases each). Germline values: CDR1 MNHNS, CDR2 SASEGT. Trimming took 7 bases from V and 6 from J, leaving 19 bases between them. The CDR3 runs to 15 residues.

This chain links TRBV6-1 with TRBJ1-2, with D perhaps matching TRBD1 (6 bases). Trimming took off 6 bases at V and 2 bases at J, with 7 bases between the two ends. CDR1 MNHNS and CDR2 SASEGT come from the germline V gene. This CDR3 contains 12 residues. Here the CDR3 DNA reads TGTGCCAGCAGAGGACAGAACTATGGCTACACCTTC. It yields the protein CASRGQNYGYTF.

This chain joins TRBV18 and TRBJ2-5; 9 nucleotides agree with TRBD1. Germline lookup yields CDR1 KGHSH and CDR2 LQKENI. The CDR3 contains 16 residues. The V gene end was trimmed by 3 bases and the J gene end by 2 bases; junction bases not matched to a gene: 7. The CDR3 here is CASSPGQGKGQETQYF. The CDR3 DNA reads as TGTGCCAGCTCACCGGGACAGGGAAAAGGGCAAGAGACCCAGTACTTC.

The V and J genes are TRBV11-3 and TRBJ1-1; weak D call: TRBD1 (5 bases). The germline V gene has CDR1 SGHNT and CDR2 YENEEA. V lost 4 bases to trimming and J lost 1 base, with 7 bases between them. CDR3 length equals 13 residues. DNA for the CDR3: TGTGCCAGCAGCTCGACAGCGAACACTGAAGCTTTCTTT. It encodes CASSSTANTEAFF.

The genes are TRBV7-3 and TRBJ1-1; TRBD1 matches at 8 bases. The J segment lost 4 bases and the V segment lost 5 bases, leaving 9 bases of the junction unmatched. Germline V gene lookup returns CDR1 SGHTA and CDR2 FQGTGA. The CDR3 contains 15 residues. The CDR3 coding sequence is TGTGCCAGCAGCGCTAATCCAGGGGGCGGCACTGAAGCTTTCTTT. Protein sequence: CASSANPGGGTEAFF.

The chain carries TRBV30 and TRBJ1-1; 9 nucleotides line up with TRBD1. Germline CDR1 GTSNPN, CDR2 SVGIG (reference sequence). With 1 base clipped from V and 8 bases from J, the junction kept 11 bases outside the gene matches. This CDR3 spans 15 amino acids. This CDR3 reads CAWSEGRTGATEAFF. Written as DNA, the CDR3 is TGTGCCTGGAGTGAGGGAAGGACAGGGGCGACAGAAGCTTTCTTT.